These 30 T cell receptor beta chains originate from one sample sequenced in a study of OX40 agonist ivuxolimab in advanced cancers. Here immunoSEQ multiplex PCR was the method, and the copy in TCRdb shows in-frame clones only, minus some. The table records 83,000 or so clones, roughly 90% of them present only once. Here the sequenced sample was CD4+ or CD8+ T cells sorted from blood, taken in a trial of the OX40 agonist ivuxolimab. The source is an adult with an advanced solid tumor such as melanoma, head and neck, liver or kidney cancer.

The chain couples TRBV18 to TRBJ1-3; TRBD1 matches at 9 bases. The CDR3 sequence is 16 residues long. Germline V gives CDR1 KGHSH, CDR2 LQKENI. V shed 8 bases and J 1 base; nucleotides not matched to a gene: 9. The CDR3 protein is CASTRTGVKSGNTIYF. The CDR3 DNA reads TGTGCCAGCACCCGGACAGGGGTGAAGTCTGGAAACACCATATATTTT.

This clone was seen just once. The rearrangement links TRBV29-1 to TRBJ2-7; 7 bases align to TRBD2. This CDR3 spans 14 amino acids. Germline V gives CDR1 SQVTM, CDR2 ANQGSEA. Unmatched junction bases numbered 15, after V lost 6 bases and J lost 7 bases. This CDR3 is CSVGSGILSGEQYF. CDR3 in DNA: TGCAGCGTGGGGAGCGGGATTCTTTCGGGGGAGCAGTACTTC.

The genes are TRBV9 and TRBJ2-7, with TRBD1 identical over 10 bases. Germline loops: CDR1 SGDLS, CDR2 YYNGEE. This CDR3 contains 17 residues. V gave up 0 bases and J gave up 0 bases; unmatched junction bases: 6. This CDR3 is CASSVGEWTGGSYEQYF. CDR3 bases: TGTGCCAGCAGCGTAGGAGAATGGACAGGGGGCTCCTACGAGCAGTACTTC.

The CDR3 loop reads CASSFRPHTKATNEKLFF. As DNA, the CDR3 is TGTGCCAGCAGTTTCCGCCCCCATACAAAGGCAACTAATGAAAAACTGTTTTTT. This chain uses TRBV27 with TRBJ1-4; no clear D. Germline assignment: CDR1 MNHEY and CDR2 SMNVEV (reference sequence). V was shortened by 3 bases and J by 0 bases, with 17 bases between the two germline ends. The CDR3 length is 18 residues.

The CDR3 sequence is CASSFKTKDTIYF. The CDR3 DNA reads as TGCGCCAGCAGCTTTAAAACAAAGGACACCATATATTTT. The chain carries TRBV5-1 and TRBJ1-3; D is unresolved. This CDR3 is built from 13 residues. Germline V gene data show CDR1 as SGHRS and CDR2 as YFSETQ. Trimming stripped 2 bases from V and 8 bases from J, with 11 bases between.

The chain is built from TRBV7-8 and TRBJ2-5; 7 positions match TRBD1. Germline V gene data show CDR1 as SGHVS and CDR2 as FQNEAQ. The CDR3 is 14 residues long. With 4 bases clipped from V and 5 bases from J, the junction kept 7 bases outside the gene matches. The CDR3 DNA sequence: TGTGCCAGCAGCTCTCAGGGGGTCGGGGAGACCCAGTACTTC. Translation: CASSSQGVGETQYF.

The chain joins TRBV28 to TRBJ2-7, with TRBD2 matching 12 bases. Germline V gene lookup returns CDR1 MDHEN and CDR2 SYDVKM. The CDR3 loop spans 16 amino acids. V gave up 5 bases and J gave up 2 bases; unmatched junction bases: 7. The CDR3 loop reads CASSPSPSGRAYEQYF. CDR3 nucleotide sequence: TGTGCCAGCAGTCCCAGCCCTAGCGGGAGGGCCTACGAGCAGTACTTC.

The chain carries TRBV6-5 and TRBJ1-5, with unresolved D. V was pared by 6 bases and J by 6 bases, with 12 bases between. CDR3 length equals 13 residues. CDR1 and CDR2 from the germline V gene are MNHEY and SVGAGI. CDR3 residues: CASRELPGQPQHF. CDR3 bases: TGTGCCAGCAGAGAACTGCCCGGTCAGCCCCAGCATTTT.

The gene calls are TRBV4-2 and TRBJ2-2; tentatively, D is TRBD1 or TRBD2 (5 bases each). Germline V gene lookup returns CDR1 LGHNA and CDR2 YNFKEQ. The CDR3 is 15 residues long. The V end lost 0 bases, the J end lost 5 bases, and 10 bases lay between the germline ends. In DNA, the CDR3 is TGTGCCAGCAGCCAAGATGGGGGAAGTACCGGGGAGCTGTTTTTT. Its translation: CASSQDGGSTGELFF.

V and J are TRBV7-9 and TRBJ1-4, with D perhaps TRBD1 (6 bases). CDR1 SEHNR and CDR2 FQNEAQ come from the germline V gene (reference sequence). CDR3 length equals 15 residues. Trimming took 6 bases from V and 8 from J, leaving 19 bases between them. CDR3 loop: CASSRDRPVGEKLFF. The DNA of the CDR3 is TGTGCCAGCAGTCGTGACAGGCCGGTTGGCGAAAAACTGTTTTTT.

This chain links TRBV5-4 with TRBJ2-4, with 10 bases aligning to TRBD1. CDR3 length: 14 residues. Germline V gene sequence: CDR1 SGHNT, CDR2 YYREEE (reference sequence). The junction had 7 bases not matched to a gene; V was cut back by 5 bases and J by 8 bases. CDR3 DNA sequence: TGTGCCAGCAGAGCTCGGGACAGGGGAGACATTCAGTACTTC. It is translated as CASRARDRGDIQYF.

The V call is TRBV6-6, the J call TRBJ2-3; 7 bases map to TRBD2. The CDR3 totals 14 residues. Trimming at V came to 10 bases and at J to 3 bases, leaving 10 bases not matched to a gene. Germline V gene sequence: CDR1 MNHNY, CDR2 SVGAGI (reference sequence). Written as DNA, the CDR3 is TGTGCCACGAGCGGACTAGTAGGGACAGATACGCAGTATTTT. Its translation is CATSGLVGTDTQYF.

The genes are TRBV4-3 and TRBJ2-3; a possible D gene is TRBD2 (6 bases). V was trimmed by 0 bases and J by 5 bases, leaving 12 bases between them. The CDR3 runs to 15 residues. The germline V gene has CDR1 LGHNA and CDR2 YSLEER. CDR3 sequence: CASSQEDGGRDTQYF. CDR3 nucleotide sequence: TGCGCCAGCAGCCAAGAGGACGGGGGAAGAGATACGCAGTATTTT.

This chain joins TRBV7-2 and TRBJ2-7; D gene unclear. This CDR3 has 12 residues. Germline assignment: CDR1 SGHTA and CDR2 FQGNSA. The germline V and J ends were trimmed by 3 bases and 5 bases, with 8 bases remaining between them. CDR3 sequence (DNA): TGTGCCAGCAGCTTCTACCGGGACGAGCAGTACTTC. Protein product: CASSFYRDEQYF.

The chain employs TRBV18 and TRBJ1-4; D gene unclear. The CDR3 runs to 14 residues. The ends were cut back, 4 bases at V and 0 bases at J, with 6 bases in the middle. Germline CDR1 reads KGHSH; CDR2 reads LQKENI. The CDR3 loop reads CASSRSATNEKLFF. CDR3 bases: TGTGCCAGCTCACGTAGCGCAACTAATGAAAAACTGTTTTTT.

The chain employs TRBV7-2 and TRBJ2-1; D is undetermined. The germline CDR1 and CDR2 sequences are SGHTA and FQGNSA. This CDR3 has 12 amino acids. Trimming left V 1 base short and J 7 bases short, with 5 bases between. This chain's CDR3 is CASSLVGNEQFF. DNA of the CDR3: TGTGCCAGCAGCTTAGTCGGGAATGAGCAGTTCTTC.

This chain joins TRBV5-4 and TRBJ1-2; 7 positions agree with TRBD1. V was clipped by 4 bases and J by 6 bases; unmatched bases: 18. CDR1 is SGHNT and CDR2 is YYREEE in the germline V gene (reference sequence). This CDR3 has 17 amino acids. CDR3 region: CASSVGLIGRQGDGYTF. DNA of the CDR3: TGTGCCAGCAGCGTTGGGTTGATCGGTAGGCAGGGGGATGGCTACACCTTC.

The rearrangement uses TRBV2 and TRBJ1-4; no definite D call. Germline-derived CDR1 and CDR2 are SNHLY and FYNNEI. The CDR3 spans 15 residues. Trimming removed 6 bases at V and 7 bases at J, with 18 bases between. CDR3 loop: CASRPPRAEGEKLFF. CDR3 nucleotide sequence: TGTGCCAGCAGGCCTCCCCGGGCAGAGGGTGAAAAACTGTTTTTT.

A few counts support this clone. The J gene is TRBJ1-2, the V gene TRBV28; 10 bases are a match to TRBD1. Germline loops: CDR1 MDHEN, CDR2 SYDVKM. Trimming removed 6 bases from V and 4 bases from J; junction bases left unmatched: 11. The CDR3 is made up of 16 amino acids. The CDR3 DNA reads TGTGCCAGCAGACAACGGACAGGGGGAAGAGTCTATGGCTACACCTTC. Translated: CASRQRTGGRVYGYTF.

The chain joins TRBV28 to TRBJ2-3, with 9 positions matching TRBD2. Germline assignment: CDR1 MDHEN and CDR2 SYDVKM. J was trimmed by 0 bases and V by 5 bases; bases with no gene match: 6. The CDR3 covers 16 residues. In DNA form, the CDR3 reads TGTGCCAGCAGTAGGGCTAGCGGGACTAGCACAGATACGCAGTATTTT. It is translated as CASSRASGTSTDTQYF.

V gene TRBV18 combines with J gene TRBJ1-2; D call uncertain. Germline V gene lookup returns CDR1 KGHSH and CDR2 LQKENI. The CDR3 runs 13 residues. V was cut by 2 bases and J by 6 bases, with 10 bases left in between. The CDR3 is CASSPGGENGYTF. CDR3 nucleotides: TGTGCCAGCTCACCAGGCGGGGAGAATGGCTACACCTTC.

This rearrangement joins TRBV6-5 to TRBJ2-1; tentative D call: TRBD1 (6 bases). There are 15 residues in the CDR3. The germline CDR1 and CDR2 sequences are MNHEY and SVGAGI. Trimming took 6 bases from V and 2 from J, leaving 14 bases between them. CDR3 in amino acids: CASSKTGRTYNEQFF. Here the CDR3 DNA reads TGTGCCAGCAGCAAGACAGGTAGGACCTACAATGAGCAGTTCTTC.

The chain joins TRBV5-1 to TRBJ1-1; D unresolved. The CDR3 totals 14 residues. Germline V gives CDR1 SGHRS, CDR2 YFSETQ. V shed 4 bases and J shed 0 bases, with 10 bases lying between them. The CDR3 sequence is CASSQVTMNTEAFF. CDR3 DNA sequence: TGCGCCAGCAGCCAGGTTACCATGAACACTGAAGCTTTCTTT.

CDR3 protein: CASSLSGDGNEQYF. The CDR3 DNA sequence: TGTGCCAGCAGTTTATCAGGGGACGGAAACGAGCAGTACTTC. The chain has TRBV28 and TRBJ2-7, with a possible D match to TRBD1 (6 bases). V dropped 1 base and J dropped 5 bases, with 12 bases sitting between them. This CDR3 has 14 residues. Germline V lookup: CDR1 MDHEN, CDR2 SYDVKM. The variable domain in full, completed from reference TRBV28 and TRBJ2-7, reads DVKVTQSSRYLVKRTGEKVFLECVQDMDHENMFWYRQDPGLGLRLIYFSYDVKMKEKGDIPEGYSVSREKKERFSLILESASTNQTSMYLCASSLSGDGNEQYFGPGTRLTVT.

The chain recombines TRBV28 with TRBJ1-2, with D possibly matching TRBD1 (5 bases). This CDR3 spans 12 amino acids. V was pared by 6 bases and J by 7 bases, with 12 bases between. Germline V CDR1 and CDR2: MDHEN, SYDVKM. CDR3 sequence: CASSPPGFGYTF. DNA of the CDR3: TGTGCCAGCAGCCCCCCAGGGTTTGGCTACACCTTC.

The chain's CDR3 is CASSYGSGRRNNEQFF. CDR3 in DNA: TGTGCCAGCAGTTACGGGAGCGGGAGGAGGAACAATGAGCAGTTCTTC. This chain connects TRBV6-6 to TRBJ2-1; 9 bases fit TRBD2. The CDR3 has 16 amino acids. The junction had 7 bases not matched to a gene; V was cut back by 2 bases and J by 5 bases. CDR1 MNHNY and CDR2 SVGAGI come from the germline V gene (reference sequence).

The chain is built from TRBV4-2 and TRBJ2-1, with TRBD2 identical over 7 bases. V was pared by 0 bases and J by 6 bases, with 2 bases of the junction left unmatched. The CDR3 loop spans 14 amino acids. CDR1 and CDR2 from the germline V gene are LGHNA and YNFKEQ. This chain's CDR3 is CASSQERESNEQFF. The CDR3 DNA sequence: TGTGCCAGCAGCCAAGAGCGGGAGTCCAATGAGCAGTTCTTC.

Note on this clone: One junction end does not reproduce the germline sequence, and a read error may be involved. The chain recombines TRBV7-7 with TRBJ2-1; 11 bases fit TRBD2. Per the germline V gene, CDR1 is SSHAT and CDR2 is FNYEAQ (reference sequence). This CDR3 has 17 residues. The CDR3 reads CASSSPNIAGGPSEQFF. CDR3 sequence (DNA): TGTGCTAGCAGCTCCCCCAATATAGCGGGAGGGCCATCTGAGCAGTTCTTC.

The V gene is TRBV15, the J gene TRBJ1-4; D ambiguous. The ends were cut back, 0 bases at V and 2 bases at J, with 13 bases in the middle. Germline lookup yields CDR1 LNHNV and CDR2 YYDKDF (reference sequence). CDR3 length: 17 amino acids. CDR3 DNA: TGTGCCACCAGCAGAGATCCCCTTTCTTGGACTAATGAAAAACTGTTTTTT. This encodes CATSRDPLSWTNEKLFF.

The rearrangement joins TRBV28 to TRBJ2-7; tentative D call: TRBD1 (5 bases). This CDR3 has 13 residues. The ends were cut back, 2 bases at V and 3 bases at J, with 8 bases in the middle. Germline CDR1 MDHEN, CDR2 SYDVKM. CDR3 nucleotide sequence: TGTGCCAGCAGTTTAGGCAGGGACTACGAGCAGTACTTC. Protein: CASSLGRDYEQYF.